This T cell receptor beta chain was identified in a study of early T cells in non-severe SARS-CoV-2 infection. Study-wide context: Bulk RNA taken from unsorted whole blood was sequenced, leaving chains unpaired.

Note on this clonotype: What it binds is not known.

The length of the CDR3 is 14 residues. Deletions cut 3 bases from V and 5 bases from J, with 10 bases between. Germline values: CDR1 MNHEY, CDR2 SMNVEV (reference sequence). In the library, individual cDNA molecules carried attached unique molecular identifiers. TCRdb re-called the 5' RACE reads with MiXCR, one entry per CDR3 protein. The sample carries some 88,000 distinct CDR3 sequences, about 15% recorded once. Overall study findings and caveats: Anti-spike CD8 responses were favored by VDJdb matching, which missed private and CD4 specificities.

This sample comprised whole blood, obtained at baseline. This TCR was recovered from an adult who was a healthcare worker with PCR-confirmed SARS-CoV-2 infection or an uninfected control (not recorded which). The V call is TRBV27, the J call TRBJ2-2, with D possibly being TRBD1 (6 bases). The chain's CDR3 is CASSLGTPTGELFF. The CDR3 DNA sequence: TGTGCCAGCAGTTTGGGGACACCGACCGGGGAGCTGTTTTTT.